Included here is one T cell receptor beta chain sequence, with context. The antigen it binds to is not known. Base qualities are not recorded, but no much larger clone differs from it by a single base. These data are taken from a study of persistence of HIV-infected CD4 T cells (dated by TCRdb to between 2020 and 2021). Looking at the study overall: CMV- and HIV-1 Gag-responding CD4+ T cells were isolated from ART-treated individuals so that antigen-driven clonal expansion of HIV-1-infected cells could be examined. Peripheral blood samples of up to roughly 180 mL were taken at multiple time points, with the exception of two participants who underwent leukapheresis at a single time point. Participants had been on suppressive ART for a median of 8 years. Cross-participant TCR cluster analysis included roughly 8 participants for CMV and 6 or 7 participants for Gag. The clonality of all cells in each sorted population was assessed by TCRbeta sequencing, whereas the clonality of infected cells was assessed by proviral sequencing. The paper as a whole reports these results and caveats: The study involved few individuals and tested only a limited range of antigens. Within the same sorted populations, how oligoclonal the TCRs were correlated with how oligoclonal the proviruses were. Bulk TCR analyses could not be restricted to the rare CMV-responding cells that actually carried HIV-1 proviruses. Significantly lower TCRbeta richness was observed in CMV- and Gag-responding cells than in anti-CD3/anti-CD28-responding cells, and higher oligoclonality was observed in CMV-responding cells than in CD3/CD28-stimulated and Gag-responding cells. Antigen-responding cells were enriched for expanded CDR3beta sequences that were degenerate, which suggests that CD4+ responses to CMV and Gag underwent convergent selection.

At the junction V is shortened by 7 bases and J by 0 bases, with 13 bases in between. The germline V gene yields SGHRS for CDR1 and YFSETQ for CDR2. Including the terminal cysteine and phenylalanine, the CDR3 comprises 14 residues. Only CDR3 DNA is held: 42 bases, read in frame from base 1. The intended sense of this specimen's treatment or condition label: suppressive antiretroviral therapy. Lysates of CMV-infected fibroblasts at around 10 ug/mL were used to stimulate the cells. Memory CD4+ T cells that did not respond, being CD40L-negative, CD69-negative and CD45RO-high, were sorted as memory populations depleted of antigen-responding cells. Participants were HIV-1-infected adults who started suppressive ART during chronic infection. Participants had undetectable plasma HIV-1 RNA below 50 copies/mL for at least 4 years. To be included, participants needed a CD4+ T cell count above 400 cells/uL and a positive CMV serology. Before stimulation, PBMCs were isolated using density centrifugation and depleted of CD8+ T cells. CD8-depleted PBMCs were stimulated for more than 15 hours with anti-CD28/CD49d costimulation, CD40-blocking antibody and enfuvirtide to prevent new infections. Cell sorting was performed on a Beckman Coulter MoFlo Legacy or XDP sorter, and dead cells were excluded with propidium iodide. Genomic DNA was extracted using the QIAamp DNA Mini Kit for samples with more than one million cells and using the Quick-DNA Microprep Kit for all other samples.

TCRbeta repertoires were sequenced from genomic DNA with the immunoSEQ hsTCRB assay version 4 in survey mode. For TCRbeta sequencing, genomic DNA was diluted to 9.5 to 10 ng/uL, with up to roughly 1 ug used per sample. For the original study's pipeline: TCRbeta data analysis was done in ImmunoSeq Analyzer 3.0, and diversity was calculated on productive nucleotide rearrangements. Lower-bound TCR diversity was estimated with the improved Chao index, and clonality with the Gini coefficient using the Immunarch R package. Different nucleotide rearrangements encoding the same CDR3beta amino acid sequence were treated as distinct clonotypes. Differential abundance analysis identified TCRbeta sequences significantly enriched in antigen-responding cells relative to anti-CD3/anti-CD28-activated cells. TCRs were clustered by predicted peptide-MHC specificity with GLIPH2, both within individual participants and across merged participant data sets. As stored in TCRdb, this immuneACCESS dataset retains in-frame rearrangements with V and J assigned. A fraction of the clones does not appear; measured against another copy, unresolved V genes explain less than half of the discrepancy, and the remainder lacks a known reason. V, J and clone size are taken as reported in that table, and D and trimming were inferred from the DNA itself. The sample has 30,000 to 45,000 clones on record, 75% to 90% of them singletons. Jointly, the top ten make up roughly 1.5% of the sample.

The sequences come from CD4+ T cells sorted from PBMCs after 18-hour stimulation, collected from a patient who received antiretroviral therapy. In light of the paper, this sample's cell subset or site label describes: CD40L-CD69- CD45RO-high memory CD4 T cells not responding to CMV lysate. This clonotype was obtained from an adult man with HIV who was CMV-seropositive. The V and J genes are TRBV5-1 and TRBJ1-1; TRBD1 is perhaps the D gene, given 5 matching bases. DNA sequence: TGCGCCAGCTCCCCAGAGGGGTTGAACACTGAAGCTTTCTTT. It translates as CASSPEGLNTEAFF. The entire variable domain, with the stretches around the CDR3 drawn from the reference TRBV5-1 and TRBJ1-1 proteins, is KAGVTQTPRYLIKTRGQQVTLSCSPISGHRSVSWYQQTPGQGLQFLFEYFSETQRNKGNFPGRFSGRQFSNSRSEMNVSTLELGDSALYLCASSPEGLNTEAFFGQGTRLTVV.